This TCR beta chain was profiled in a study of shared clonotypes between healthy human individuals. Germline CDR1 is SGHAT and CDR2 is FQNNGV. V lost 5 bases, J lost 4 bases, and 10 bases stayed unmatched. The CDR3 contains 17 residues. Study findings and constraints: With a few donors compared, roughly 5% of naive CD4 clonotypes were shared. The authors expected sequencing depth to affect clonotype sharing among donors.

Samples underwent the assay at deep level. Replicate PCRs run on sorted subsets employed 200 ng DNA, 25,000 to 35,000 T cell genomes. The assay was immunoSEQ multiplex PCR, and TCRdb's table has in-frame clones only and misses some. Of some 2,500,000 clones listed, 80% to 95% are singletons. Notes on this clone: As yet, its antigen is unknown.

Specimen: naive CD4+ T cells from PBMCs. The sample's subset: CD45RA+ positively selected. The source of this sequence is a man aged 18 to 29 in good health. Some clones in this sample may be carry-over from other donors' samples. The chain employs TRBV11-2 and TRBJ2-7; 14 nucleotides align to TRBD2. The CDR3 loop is CASSTVRGTSGRYEQYF. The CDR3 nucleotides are TGTGCCAGCAGCACGGTGAGAGGGACTAGCGGGAGATACGAGCAGTACTTC.